A single sample gave rise to the 20 T cell receptor beta chains below, sequenced in a study of blood T cell repertoires in COVID-19. This table comes from immunoSEQ multiplex PCR, and its TCRdb copy is limited to in-frame clones, with some not included. The table has about 120,000 clones, roughly three quarters seen once. Source material: peripheral blood. The source is a woman in her 70s with acute or convalescent COVID-19.

This clone was counted between two and nine times. The V gene is TRBV27, the J gene TRBJ2-1; 7 bases are a match to TRBD2. J gave up 6 bases and V 7 bases, and 9 bases lay outside the gene matches. Germline CDR1 MNHEY, CDR2 SMNVEV (reference sequence). The CDR3 extends over 14 amino acids. CDR3 sequence reads: CASKPAGILNEQFF. The CDR3 DNA sequence: TGTGCCAGCAAGCCAGCGGGAATTCTCAATGAGCAGTTCTTC.

The V and J genes are TRBV19 and TRBJ1-6; 7 bases fit TRBD1. CDR1 and CDR2 from the germline V gene are LNHDA and SQIVND (reference sequence). V was clipped by 3 bases and J by 15 bases; unmatched bases: 8. This CDR3 is built from 13 residues. CDR3 amino acids: CASSINRGVFLHF. The DNA for the CDR3 is TGTGCCAGTAGTATTAACAGGGGAGTGTTCCTCCACTTT.

The J gene is TRBJ1-1, the V gene TRBV5-8; D call uncertain. Trimming took 2 bases from V and 0 from J, leaving 8 bases between them. The CDR3 runs 14 residues. The germline V gene has CDR1 SGHTS and CDR2 YDEGEE. This CDR3 is CASSFTELNTEAFF. As DNA, the CDR3 is TGTGCCAGCAGCTTTACAGAGTTGAACACTGAAGCTTTCTTT.

The chain employs TRBV30 and TRBJ2-7; no firm D call. Per the germline V gene, CDR1 is GTSNPN and CDR2 is SVGIG (reference sequence). Between the trimmed V and J ends, which lost 0 bases and 0 bases, there was a span of 15 bases. The CDR3 contains 16 residues. CDR3 residues: CAWSVDVGAFSYEQYF. The CDR3 DNA sequence: TGTGCCTGGAGTGTAGACGTCGGAGCCTTCTCCTACGAGCAGTACTTC.

This clone was detected a few times. CDR3 coding DNA: TGTGCCAGCAGCTTAGGTTTGCTTAGTGAAGCTTTCTTT. This translates into CASSLGLLSEAFF. The rearrangement uses TRBV11-2 and TRBJ1-1, with D unresolved. The ends were cut back, 1 base at V and 7 bases at J, with 10 bases in the middle. Germline V gene lookup returns CDR1 SGHAT and CDR2 FQNNGV. This CDR3 spans 13 amino acids.

J is TRBJ1-2 and V is TRBV5-1; 8 bases fit TRBD1. Germline CDR1 and CDR2: SGHRS and YFSETQ. The J segment lost 3 bases and the V segment lost 3 bases, leaving 4 bases of the junction unmatched. The CDR3 is 14 amino acids. CDR3 nucleotide sequence: TGCGCCAGCAGCTCAAGACAGGGGTACTATGGCTACACCTTC. Translation: CASSSRQGYYGYTF.

The chain recombines TRBV3-1 (or the pseudogene TRBV3-2) with TRBJ2-1; the D is unclear. V was pared by 4 bases and J by 0 bases, with 10 bases between. The CDR3 is 15 amino acids. The germline V gene encodes CDR1 LGHDT and CDR2 YNNKEL (reference sequence). CDR3 sequence: CASSRQRSSYNEQFF. In DNA, the CDR3 is TGTGCCAGCAGCCGCCAAAGGAGCTCCTACAATGAGCAGTTCTTC.

The V and J genes are TRBV28 and TRBJ2-3; 15 nucleotides agree with TRBD2. The germline V gene has CDR1 MDHEN and CDR2 SYDVKM. This CDR3 has 20 amino acids. V lost 2 bases and J lost 0; bases outside the gene matches: 9. CDR3 sequence (DNA): TGTGCCAGCAGTTTAATGGGGTGGGGACTAGCGGGAGGAAGCACAGATACGCAGTATTTT. Its protein is CASSLMGWGLAGGSTDTQYF.

This clone was observed a single time. The chain has TRBV21-1 and TRBJ1-5; the listed D gene, TRBD1, was not tested against the DNA. TRBV21-1 is reported as a pseudogene. The CDR3 covers 11 residues. The CDR3 DNA is TGTGCCAGCAGCAAAGCGGGGGCCAAGCATTTT. Its translation: CASSKAGAKHF.

The J gene is TRBJ2-7, the V gene TRBV11-2; D is perhaps TRBD2 (5 bases). The ends were cut back, 1 base at V and 1 base at J, with 11 bases in the middle. CDR3 size: 15 residues. Germline CDR1 SGHAT, CDR2 FQNNGV. The CDR3 nucleotides read TGTGCCAGCAGCTTAGGAGGGAAATTTTCCTACGAGCAGTACTTC. As protein: CASSLGGKFSYEQYF.

V gene TRBV5-6 combines with J gene TRBJ2-7; D is possibly TRBD2 (5 bases). The CDR3 is 14 residues long. The germline gives CDR1 SGHDT, CDR2 YYEEEE. Trimming took off 0 bases at V and 1 base at J, with 8 bases between the two ends. The CDR3 bases are TGTGCCAGCAGCTTGGCAACTAGGTCCTACGAGCAGTACTTC. This translates into CASSLATRSYEQYF.

A few counts support this clone. The chain combines TRBV7-2 with TRBJ2-5, with TRBD1 identical over 9 bases. The V gene's germline CDR1 is SGHTA and CDR2 FQGNSA. The CDR3 covers 13 residues. V dropped 3 bases and J dropped 6; count of bases not matched to a gene: 2. The CDR3 here is CASSLGTGKTQYF. CDR3 coding DNA: TGTGCCAGCAGCTTGGGGACAGGGAAGACCCAGTACTTC.

This chain uses TRBV10-1 with TRBJ1-6, with D perhaps TRBD1 (5 bases). Trimming left V 4 bases short and J 10 bases short, with 11 bases between. Germline V lookup: CDR1 WNHNN, CDR2 SYGVQD (reference sequence). CDR3 length equals 13 residues. The CDR3 sequence is CASSVQGNSPLHF. CDR3 DNA: TGCGCCAGCAGTGTCCAGGGCAACTCACCCCTCCACTTT.

On this clone: Other DNA sequences in this sample translate to the same CDR3. The CDR3 loop is CASSQDRGYGYTF. CDR3 bases: TGCGCCAGCAGCCAAGATCGGGGTTATGGCTACACCTTC. This rearrangement joins TRBV4-3 to TRBJ1-2; D uncertain. CDR1 and CDR2 from the germline V gene are LGHNA and YSLEER. V dropped 0 bases and J dropped 5 bases, with 7 bases sitting between them. The CDR3 length is 13 residues.

Only a few counts were recorded for this clone. The CDR3 sequence: CASSPVGTGGVDNEQFF. The CDR3 DNA reads TGTGCCAGCAGCCCAGTAGGGACGGGAGGAGTGGACAATGAGCAGTTCTTC. The chain joins TRBV3-1 (or the pseudogene TRBV3-2) to TRBJ2-1, with TRBD2 matching over 7 bases. V was pared by 4 bases and J by 5 bases, with 14 bases of the junction left unmatched. Looked up from germline, CDR1 is LGHDT and CDR2 is YNNKEL (reference sequence). This CDR3 spans 17 amino acids.

This clone is a singleton in its sample. The J gene is TRBJ2-5, the V gene TRBV5-1; D is possibly TRBD1 (6 bases). Trimming stripped 0 bases from V and 4 bases from J, with 13 bases between. CDR3 length: 15 residues. CDR1 and CDR2 (germline): SGHRS, YFSETQ. CDR3 loop: CASSLGPGVGETQYF. For the CDR3, the DNA is TGCGCCAGCAGCTTGGGGCCAGGGGTTGGAGAGACCCAGTACTTC.

Only a few counts were recorded for this clone. V gene TRBV10-3 combines with J gene TRBJ2-7, with 8 bases identical to TRBD2. The CDR3 sequence is 14 residues long. The germline gives CDR1 ENHRY, CDR2 SYGVKD. V shed 4 bases, J shed 3 bases, and the junction held 5 bases outside the gene matches. The CDR3 DNA is TGTGCCATCAGTGTAACTAGCGGTCTCTACGAGCAGTACTTC. The encoded protein is CAISVTSGLYEQYF.

The chain uses TRBV6-6 and TRBJ2-1; D might be TRBD2 (6 bases). Germline assignment: CDR1 MNHNY and CDR2 SVGAGI (reference sequence). This CDR3 contains 15 residues. V lost 6 bases and J 5 bases, leaving 17 bases between the germline ends. The CDR3 sequence: CASSPFGSGHNEQFF. The CDR3 DNA is TGTGCCAGCAGCCCCTTCGGGAGCGGGCACAATGAGCAGTTCTTC.

The genes are TRBV28 and TRBJ1-5; no definite D call. V lost 6 bases and J lost 4, with 10 bases in between. CDR1 is MDHEN, CDR2 SYDVKM, per germline. This CDR3 comprises 13 residues. CDR3 loop: CASSRRGNQPQHF. The CDR3 DNA reads TGTGCCAGCAGCCGCCGCGGGAATCAGCCCCAGCATTTT. Based on the CDR3 plus reference TRBV28 and TRBJ1-5, the full variable domain is DVKVTQSSRYLVKRTGEKVFLECVQDMDHENMFWYRQDPGLGLRLIYFSYDVKMKEKGDIPEGYSVSREKKERFSLILESASTNQTSMYLCASSRRGNQPQHFGDGTRLSIL.

This chain connects TRBV9 to TRBJ2-7; 8 bases are a match to TRBD1. The CDR3 contains 13 residues. V dropped 4 bases and J dropped 7; count of bases not matched to a gene: 7. Germline CDR1 reads SGDLS; CDR2 reads YYNGEE. The CDR3 sequence is CASSPRTGREQYF. In nucleotides, the CDR3 is TGTGCCAGCAGCCCCCGGACAGGGCGAGAGCAGTACTTC.